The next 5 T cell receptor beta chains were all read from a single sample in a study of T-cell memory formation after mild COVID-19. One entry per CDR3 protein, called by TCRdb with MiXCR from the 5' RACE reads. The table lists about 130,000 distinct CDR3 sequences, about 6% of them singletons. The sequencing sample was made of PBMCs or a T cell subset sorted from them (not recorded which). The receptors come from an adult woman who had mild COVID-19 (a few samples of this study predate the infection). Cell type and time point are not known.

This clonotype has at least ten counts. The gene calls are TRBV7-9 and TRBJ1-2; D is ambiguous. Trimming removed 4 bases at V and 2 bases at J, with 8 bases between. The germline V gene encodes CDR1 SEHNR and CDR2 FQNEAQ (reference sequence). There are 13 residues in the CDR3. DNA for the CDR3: TGTGCCAGCAGCTCCGGGAGGAACTATGGCTACACCTTC. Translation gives CASSSGRNYGYTF.

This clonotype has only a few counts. CDR3 loop: CASSPAGTSYTQYF. The CDR3 coding sequence is TGTGCCAGCAGTCCCGCCGGGACTAGCTATACGCAGTATTTT. V and J are TRBV6-6 and TRBJ2-3; 9 bases align to TRBD2. After removal of 5 bases from V and 7 bases from J, the junction contained 7 bases not matched to a gene. Germline V lookup: CDR1 MNHNY, CDR2 SVGAGI (reference sequence). The CDR3 contains 14 residues.

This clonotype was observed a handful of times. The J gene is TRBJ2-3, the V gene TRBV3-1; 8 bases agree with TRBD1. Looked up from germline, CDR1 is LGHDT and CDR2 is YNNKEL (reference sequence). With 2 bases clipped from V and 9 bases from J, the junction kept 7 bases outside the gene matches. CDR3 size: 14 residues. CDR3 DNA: TGTGCCAGCAGCCAAAGGATACAGGGGGACACGCAGTATTTT. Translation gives CASSQRIQGDTQYF.

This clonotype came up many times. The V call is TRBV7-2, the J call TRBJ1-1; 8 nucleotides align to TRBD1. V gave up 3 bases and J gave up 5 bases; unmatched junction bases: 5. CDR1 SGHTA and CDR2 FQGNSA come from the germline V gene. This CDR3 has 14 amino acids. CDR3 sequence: CASSFGQGRTEAFF. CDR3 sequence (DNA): TGTGCCAGCAGCTTCGGACAGGGTCGGACTGAAGCTTTCTTT.

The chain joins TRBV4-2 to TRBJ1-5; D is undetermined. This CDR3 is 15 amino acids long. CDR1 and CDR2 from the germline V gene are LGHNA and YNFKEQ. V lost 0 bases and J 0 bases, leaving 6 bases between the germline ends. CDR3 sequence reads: CASSQDTHSNQPQHF. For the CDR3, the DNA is TGTGCCAGCAGCCAAGACACCCATAGCAATCAGCCCCAGCATTTT.